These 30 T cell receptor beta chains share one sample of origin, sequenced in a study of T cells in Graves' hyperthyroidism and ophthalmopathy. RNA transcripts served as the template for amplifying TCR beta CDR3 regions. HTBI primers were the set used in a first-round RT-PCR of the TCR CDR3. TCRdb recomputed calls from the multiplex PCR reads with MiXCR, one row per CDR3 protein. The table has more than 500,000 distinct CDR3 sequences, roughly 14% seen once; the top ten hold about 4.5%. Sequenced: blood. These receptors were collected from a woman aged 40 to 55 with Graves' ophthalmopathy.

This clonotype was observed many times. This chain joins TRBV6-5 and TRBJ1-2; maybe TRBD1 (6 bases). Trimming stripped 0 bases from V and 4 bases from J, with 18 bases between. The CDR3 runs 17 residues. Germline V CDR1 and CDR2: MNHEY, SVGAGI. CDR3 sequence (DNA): TGTGCCAGCAGTTACTCGTCCGGGAACAGGGCACGCTATGGCTACACCTTC. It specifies CASSYSSGNRARYGYTF.

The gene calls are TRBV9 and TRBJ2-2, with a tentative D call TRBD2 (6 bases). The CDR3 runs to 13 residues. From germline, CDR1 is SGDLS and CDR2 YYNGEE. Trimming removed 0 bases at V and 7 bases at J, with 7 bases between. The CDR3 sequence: CASSVGEVGELFF. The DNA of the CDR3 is TGTGCCAGCAGCGTAGGGGAGGTCGGGGAGCTGTTTTTT.

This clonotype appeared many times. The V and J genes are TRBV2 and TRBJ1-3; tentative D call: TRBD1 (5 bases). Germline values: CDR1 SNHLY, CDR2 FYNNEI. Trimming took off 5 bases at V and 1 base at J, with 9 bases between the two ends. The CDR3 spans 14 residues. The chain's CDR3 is CASSPQVSGNTIYF. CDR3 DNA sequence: TGTGCCAGCAGTCCACAGGTTTCTGGAAACACCATATATTTT.

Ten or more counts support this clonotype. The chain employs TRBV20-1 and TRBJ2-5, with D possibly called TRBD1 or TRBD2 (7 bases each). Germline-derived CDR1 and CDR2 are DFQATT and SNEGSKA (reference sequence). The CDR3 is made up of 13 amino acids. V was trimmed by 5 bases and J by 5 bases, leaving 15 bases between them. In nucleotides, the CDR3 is TGCAGTGCTTCCCAGGGGGGGTGGGAGACCCAGTACTTC. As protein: CSASQGGWETQYF.

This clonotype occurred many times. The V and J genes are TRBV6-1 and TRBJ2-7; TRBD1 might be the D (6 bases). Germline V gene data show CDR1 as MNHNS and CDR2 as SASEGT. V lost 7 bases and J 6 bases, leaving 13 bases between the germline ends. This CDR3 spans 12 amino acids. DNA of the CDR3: TGTGCCAGCAACCCTCAGGGGCCCGAGCAGTACTTC. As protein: CASNPQGPEQYF.

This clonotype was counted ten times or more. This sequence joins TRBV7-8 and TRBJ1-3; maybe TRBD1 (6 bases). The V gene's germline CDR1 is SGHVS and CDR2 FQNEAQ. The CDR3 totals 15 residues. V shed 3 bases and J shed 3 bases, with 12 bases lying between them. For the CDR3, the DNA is TGTGCCAGCAGCTTTGGAAACAGGGTTGGAAACACCATATATTTT. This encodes CASSFGNRVGNTIYF.

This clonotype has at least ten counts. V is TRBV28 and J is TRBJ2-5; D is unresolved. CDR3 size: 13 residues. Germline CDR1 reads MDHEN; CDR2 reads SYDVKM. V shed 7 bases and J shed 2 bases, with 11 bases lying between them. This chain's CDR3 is CASNSGRQETQYF. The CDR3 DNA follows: TGTGCCAGCAACTCGGGTCGGCAAGAGACCCAGTACTTC.

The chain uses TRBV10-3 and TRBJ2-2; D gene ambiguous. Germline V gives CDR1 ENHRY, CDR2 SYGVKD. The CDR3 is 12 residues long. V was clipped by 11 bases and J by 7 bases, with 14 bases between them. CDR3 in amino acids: CASRPPGGELFF. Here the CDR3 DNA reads TGTGCCTCCCGACCCCCGGGCGGGGAGCTGTTTTTT.

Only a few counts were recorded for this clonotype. The CDR3 sequence is CASSLRGGGRPYNEQFF. The CDR3 DNA reads as TGTGCCAGCAGCCTCCGAGGGGGAGGGAGGCCATACAATGAGCAGTTCTTC. The chain carries TRBV12-3 or TRBV12-4 and TRBJ2-1; D possibly corresponds to TRBD2 (7 bases). Deletions cut 6 bases from V and 4 bases from J, with 22 bases between. This CDR3 comprises 17 residues.

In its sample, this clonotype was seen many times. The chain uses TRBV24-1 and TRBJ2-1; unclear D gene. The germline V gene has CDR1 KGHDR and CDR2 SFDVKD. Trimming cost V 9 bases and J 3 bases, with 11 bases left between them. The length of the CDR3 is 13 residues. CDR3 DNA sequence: TGTGCCACCGAATCTCCATACTACAATGAGCAGTTCTTC. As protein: CATESPYYNEQFF.

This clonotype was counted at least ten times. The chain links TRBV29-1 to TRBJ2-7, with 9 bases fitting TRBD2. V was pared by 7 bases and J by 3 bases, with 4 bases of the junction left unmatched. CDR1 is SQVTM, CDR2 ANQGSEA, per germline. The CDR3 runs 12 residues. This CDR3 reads CSALAGFYEQYF. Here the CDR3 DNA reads TGCAGCGCACTAGCGGGCTTCTACGAGCAGTACTTC.

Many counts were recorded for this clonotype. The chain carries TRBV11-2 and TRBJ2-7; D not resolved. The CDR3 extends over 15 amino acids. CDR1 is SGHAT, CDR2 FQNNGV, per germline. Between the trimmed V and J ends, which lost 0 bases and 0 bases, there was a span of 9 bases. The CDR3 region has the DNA TGTGCCAGCAGCTTAGAGGCGTTGAGCTCCTACGAGCAGTACTTC. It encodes CASSLEALSSYEQYF.

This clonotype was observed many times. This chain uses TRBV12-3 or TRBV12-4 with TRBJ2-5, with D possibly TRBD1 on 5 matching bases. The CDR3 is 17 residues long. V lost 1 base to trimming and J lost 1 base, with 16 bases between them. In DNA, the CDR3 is TGTGCCAGCAGTTTAGATGTGGAGACAGACTTCCAAGAGACCCAGTACTTC. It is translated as CASSLDVETDFQETQYF.

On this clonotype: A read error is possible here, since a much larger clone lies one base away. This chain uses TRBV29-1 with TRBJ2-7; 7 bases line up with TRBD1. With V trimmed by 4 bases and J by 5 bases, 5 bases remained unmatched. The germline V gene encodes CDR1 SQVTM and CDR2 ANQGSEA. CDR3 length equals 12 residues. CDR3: CSVGQGAHEQYF. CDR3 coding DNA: TGCAGCGTTGGACAGGGCGCCCACGAGCAGTACTTC.

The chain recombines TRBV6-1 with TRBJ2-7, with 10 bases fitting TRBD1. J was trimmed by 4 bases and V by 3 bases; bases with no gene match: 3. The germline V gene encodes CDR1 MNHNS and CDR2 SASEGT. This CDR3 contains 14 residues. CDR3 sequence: CASSEGQGIYEQYF. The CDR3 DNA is TGTGCCAGCAGTGAGGGACAGGGGATATACGAGCAGTACTTC.

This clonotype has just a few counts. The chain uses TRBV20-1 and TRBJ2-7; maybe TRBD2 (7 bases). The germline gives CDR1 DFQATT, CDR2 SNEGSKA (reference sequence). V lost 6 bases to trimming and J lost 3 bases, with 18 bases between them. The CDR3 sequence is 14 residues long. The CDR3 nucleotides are TGCAGTGCCTCCGGGGGGCAGAATAGCTACGAGCAGTACTTC. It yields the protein CSASGGQNSYEQYF.

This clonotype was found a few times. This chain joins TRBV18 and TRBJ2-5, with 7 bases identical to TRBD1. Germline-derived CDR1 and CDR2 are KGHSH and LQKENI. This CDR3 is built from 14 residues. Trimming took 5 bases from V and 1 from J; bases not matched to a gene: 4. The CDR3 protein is CASSEQGFQETQYF. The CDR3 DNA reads TGTGCCAGCTCAGAACAGGGGTTCCAAGAGACCCAGTACTTC.

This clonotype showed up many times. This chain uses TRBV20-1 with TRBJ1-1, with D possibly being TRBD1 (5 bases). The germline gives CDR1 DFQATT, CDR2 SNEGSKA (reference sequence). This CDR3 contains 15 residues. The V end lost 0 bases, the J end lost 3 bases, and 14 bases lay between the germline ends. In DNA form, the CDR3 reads TGCAGTGCTAGAGATGCGGCAGGGTCTCACACTGAAGCTTTCTTT. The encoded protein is CSARDAAGSHTEAFF.

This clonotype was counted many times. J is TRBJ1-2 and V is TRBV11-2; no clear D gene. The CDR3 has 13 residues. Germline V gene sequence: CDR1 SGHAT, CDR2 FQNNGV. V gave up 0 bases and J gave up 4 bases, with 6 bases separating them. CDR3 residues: CASSLDSLYGYTF. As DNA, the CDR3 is TGTGCCAGCAGCTTAGACAGCCTCTATGGCTACACCTTC.

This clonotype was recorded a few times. CDR3 region: CASRPGTSGTYEQYF. The DNA of the CDR3 is TGCGCCAGCAGACCCGGGACTAGCGGTACCTACGAGCAGTACTTC. The chain joins TRBV5-1 to TRBJ2-7, with 11 bases that match TRBD2. Trimming removed 5 bases from V and 2 bases from J; junction bases left unmatched: 6. Germline V gene sequence: CDR1 SGHRS, CDR2 YFSETQ. The CDR3 loop spans 15 amino acids.

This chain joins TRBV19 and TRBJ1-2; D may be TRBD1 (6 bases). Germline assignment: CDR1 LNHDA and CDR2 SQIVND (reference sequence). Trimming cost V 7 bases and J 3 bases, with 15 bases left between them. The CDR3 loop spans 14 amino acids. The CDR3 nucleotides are TGTGCCAGTATGGGGGCTTCAGCGTACTATGGCTACACCTTC. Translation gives CASMGASAYYGYTF. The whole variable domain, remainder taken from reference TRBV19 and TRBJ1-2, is DGGITQSPKYLFRKEGQNVTLSCEQNLNHDAMYWYRQDPGQGLRLIYYSQIVNDFQKGDIAEGYSVSREKKESFPLTVTSAQKNPTAFYLCASMGASAYYGYTFGSGTRLTVV.

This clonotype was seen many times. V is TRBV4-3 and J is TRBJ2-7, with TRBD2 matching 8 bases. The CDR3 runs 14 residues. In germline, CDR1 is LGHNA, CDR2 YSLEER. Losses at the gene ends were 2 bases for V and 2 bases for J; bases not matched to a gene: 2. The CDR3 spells CASSQFGGAYEQYF. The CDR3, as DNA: TGCGCCAGCAGCCAATTCGGGGGGGCCTACGAGCAGTACTTC.

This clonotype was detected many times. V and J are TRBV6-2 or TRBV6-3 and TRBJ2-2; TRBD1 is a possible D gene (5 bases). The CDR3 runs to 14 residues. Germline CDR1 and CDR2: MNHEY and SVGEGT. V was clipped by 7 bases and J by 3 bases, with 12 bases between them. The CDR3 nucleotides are TGTGCCAGCAAGACAGTTTTGGACACCGGGGAGCTGTTTTTT. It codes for CASKTVLDTGELFF.

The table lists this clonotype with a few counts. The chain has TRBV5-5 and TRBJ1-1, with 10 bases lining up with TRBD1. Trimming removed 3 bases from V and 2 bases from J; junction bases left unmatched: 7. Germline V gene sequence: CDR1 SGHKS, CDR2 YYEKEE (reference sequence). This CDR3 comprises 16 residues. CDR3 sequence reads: CASSWTGGELNTEAFF. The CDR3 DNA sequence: TGTGCCAGCAGCTGGACAGGGGGGGAACTCAACACTGAAGCTTTCTTT.

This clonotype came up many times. The CDR3 spells CSVVMGGANTEAFF. CDR3 bases: TGCAGCGTTGTCATGGGGGGAGCGAACACTGAAGCTTTCTTT. The chain employs TRBV29-1 and TRBJ1-1, with D possibly being TRBD1 (5 bases). The length of the CDR3 is 14 residues. The germline V gene encodes CDR1 SQVTM and CDR2 ANQGSEA. V lost 4 bases and J lost 1, with 13 bases in between. Full variable domain (missing parts from reference TRBV29-1 and TRBJ1-1): SAVISQKPSRDICQRGTSLTIQCQVDSQVTMMFWYRQQPGQSLTLIATANQGSEATYESGFVIDKFPISRPNLTFSTLTVSNMSPEDSSIYLCSVVMGGANTEAFFGQGTRLTVV.

The CDR3 sequence: CASSQQGGAEAFF. For the CDR3, the DNA is TGTGCCAGCAGCCAGCAGGGAGGGGCTGAAGCTTTCTTT. The chain uses TRBV3-1 and TRBJ1-1, with D tentatively TRBD1 (5 bases). Trimming stripped 3 bases from V and 6 bases from J, with 11 bases between. The length of the CDR3 is 13 residues. The germline V gene encodes CDR1 LGHDT and CDR2 YNNKEL (reference sequence).

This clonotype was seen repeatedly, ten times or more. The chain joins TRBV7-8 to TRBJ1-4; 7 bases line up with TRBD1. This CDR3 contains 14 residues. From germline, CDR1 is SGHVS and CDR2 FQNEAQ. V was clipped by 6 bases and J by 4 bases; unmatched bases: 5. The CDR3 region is CASSHRDSNEKLFF. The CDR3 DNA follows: TGTGCCAGCAGTCACCGGGACAGTAATGAAAAACTGTTTTTT.

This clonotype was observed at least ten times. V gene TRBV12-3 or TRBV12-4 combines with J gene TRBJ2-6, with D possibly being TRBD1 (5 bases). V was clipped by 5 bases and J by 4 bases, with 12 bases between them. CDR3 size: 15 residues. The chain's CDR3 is CASSQQVSGANVLTF. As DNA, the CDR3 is TGTGCCAGCAGTCAACAGGTGTCGGGGGCCAACGTCCTGACTTTC.

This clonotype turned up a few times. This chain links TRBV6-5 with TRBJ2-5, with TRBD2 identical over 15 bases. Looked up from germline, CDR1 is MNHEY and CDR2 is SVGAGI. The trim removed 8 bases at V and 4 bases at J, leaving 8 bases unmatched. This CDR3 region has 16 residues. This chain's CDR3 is CASGRTSGRAGETQYF. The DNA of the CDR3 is TGTGCCAGCGGACGGACTAGCGGGAGGGCCGGAGAGACCCAGTACTTC.

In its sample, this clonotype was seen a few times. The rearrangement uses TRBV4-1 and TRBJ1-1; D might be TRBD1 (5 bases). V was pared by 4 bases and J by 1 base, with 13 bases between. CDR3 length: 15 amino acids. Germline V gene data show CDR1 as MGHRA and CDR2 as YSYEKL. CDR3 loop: CASSRVGAPNTEAFF. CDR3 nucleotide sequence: TGCGCCAGCAGCCGTGTTGGGGCCCCGAACACTGAAGCTTTCTTT.